The present TCR beta chain was sequenced within a study of T cells in Graves' hyperthyroidism and ophthalmopathy. Findings and caveats of the study: The blood repertoire included most of the expanded thyroid clonotypes above 0.001.

From RNA transcripts, TCR beta CDR3 regions were amplified. The HTBI set primed first-round TCR CDR3 RT-PCR. TCRdb called the multiplex PCR reads again in MiXCR, with one record for every CDR3 protein. The table lists about half a million distinct CDR3 sequences, approximately 23% of them singletons. Diagnosing involved the use of clinical symptoms, serum thyroxine and TRAb, thyroid ultrasound and orbital computed tomography. CDR3 length equals 15 residues. CDR1 is MNHNS and CDR2 is SASEGT in the germline V gene. V dropped 5 bases and J dropped 0 bases, with 8 bases sitting between them. Comments on this clonotype: Its antigen remains unidentified.

Material for sequencing was blood. The rearrangement uses TRBV6-1 and TRBJ2-6, with D hard to call. This clonotype was obtained from a woman between 65 and 79 years old with Graves' ophthalmopathy. The chain's CDR3 is CASSPDPSGANVLTF. The CDR3 DNA sequence: TGTGCCAGCAGTCCGGACCCCTCTGGGGCCAACGTCCTGACTTTC.